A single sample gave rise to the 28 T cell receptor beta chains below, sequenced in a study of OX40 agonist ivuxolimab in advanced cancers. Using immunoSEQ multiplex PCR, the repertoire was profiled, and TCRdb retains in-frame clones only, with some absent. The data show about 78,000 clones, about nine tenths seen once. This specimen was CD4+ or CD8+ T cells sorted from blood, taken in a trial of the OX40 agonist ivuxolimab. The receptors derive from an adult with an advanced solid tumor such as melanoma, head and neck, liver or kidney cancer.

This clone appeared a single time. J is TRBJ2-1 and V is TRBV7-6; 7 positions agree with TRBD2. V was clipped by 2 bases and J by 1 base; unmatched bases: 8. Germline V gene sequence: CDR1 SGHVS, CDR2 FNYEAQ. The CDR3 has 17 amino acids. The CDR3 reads CASSLTGAGSSYNEQFF. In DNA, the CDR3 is TGTGCCAGCAGCTTAACAGGAGCGGGAAGTTCCTACAATGAGCAGTTCTTC.

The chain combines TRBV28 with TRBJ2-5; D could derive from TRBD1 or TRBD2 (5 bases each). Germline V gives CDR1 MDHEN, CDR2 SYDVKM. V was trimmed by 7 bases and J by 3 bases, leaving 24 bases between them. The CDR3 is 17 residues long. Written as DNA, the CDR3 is TGTGCCAGCAACTCCTTCCGGGACCCCCGGTGGAAAGAGACCCAGTACTTC. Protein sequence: CASNSFRDPRWKETQYF.

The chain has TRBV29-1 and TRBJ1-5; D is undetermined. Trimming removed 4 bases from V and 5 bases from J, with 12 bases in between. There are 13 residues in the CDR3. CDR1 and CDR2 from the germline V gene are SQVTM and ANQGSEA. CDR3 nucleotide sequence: TGCAGCGTTGCGGGCCATGCCGATCAGCCCCAGCATTTT. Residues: CSVAGHADQPQHF.

The CDR3 here is CASRLEQGHEQYF. The CDR3 nucleotides are TGTGCCAGCAGACTAGAACAGGGACACGAGCAGTACTTC. The rearrangement links TRBV9 to TRBJ2-7; D is possibly TRBD1 (6 bases). CDR3 size: 13 residues. Trimming pared 5 bases from V and 5 bases from J, leaving 14 bases between. The V gene's germline CDR1 is SGDLS and CDR2 YYNGEE.

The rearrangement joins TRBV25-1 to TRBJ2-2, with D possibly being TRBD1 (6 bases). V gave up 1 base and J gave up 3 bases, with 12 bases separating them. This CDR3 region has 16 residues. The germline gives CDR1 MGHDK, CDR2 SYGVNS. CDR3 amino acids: CASSEWVTGHTGELFF. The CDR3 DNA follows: TGTGCCAGCAGTGAATGGGTTACAGGGCACACCGGGGAGCTGTTTTTT.

In nucleotides, the CDR3 is TGTGCCAGCAGCTTACTAGCGGGAGTCGGAGAGACCCAGTACTTC. Amino acids: CASSLLAGVGETQYF. J is TRBJ2-5 and V is TRBV7-9; 10 bases align to TRBD2. CDR1 and CDR2 from the germline V gene are SEHNR and FQNEAQ (reference sequence). The length of the CDR3 is 15 residues. V lost 2 bases to trimming and J lost 4 bases; unmatched junction nucleotides: 4.

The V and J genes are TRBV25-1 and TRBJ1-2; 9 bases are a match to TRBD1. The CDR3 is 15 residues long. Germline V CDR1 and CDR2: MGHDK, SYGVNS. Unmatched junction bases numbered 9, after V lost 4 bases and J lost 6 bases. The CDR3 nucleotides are TGTGCCAGCAGTGCCCAACCGGGACAGGGAGATGGCTACACCTTC. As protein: CASSAQPGQGDGYTF.

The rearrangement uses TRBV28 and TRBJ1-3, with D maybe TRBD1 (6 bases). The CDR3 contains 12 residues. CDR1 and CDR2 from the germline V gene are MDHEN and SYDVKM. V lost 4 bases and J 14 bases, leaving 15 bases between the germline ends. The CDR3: CASSSLRGVLYF. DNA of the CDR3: TGTGCCAGCAGTTCCCTCAGGGGTGTATTATATTTT.

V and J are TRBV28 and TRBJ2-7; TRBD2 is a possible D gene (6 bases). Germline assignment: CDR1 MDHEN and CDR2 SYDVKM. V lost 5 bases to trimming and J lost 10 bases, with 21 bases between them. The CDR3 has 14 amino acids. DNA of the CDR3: TGTGCCAGCAGTGTGACTAGTTCCCCTGTAGGTCAGTACTTC. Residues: CASSVTSSPVGQYF.

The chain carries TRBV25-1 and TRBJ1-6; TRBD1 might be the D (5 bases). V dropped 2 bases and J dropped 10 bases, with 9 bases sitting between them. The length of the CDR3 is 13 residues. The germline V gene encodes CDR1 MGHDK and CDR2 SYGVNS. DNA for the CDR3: TGTGCCAGCAGTGAACAGGGAGGGTCACCCCTCCACTTT. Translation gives CASSEQGGSPLHF.

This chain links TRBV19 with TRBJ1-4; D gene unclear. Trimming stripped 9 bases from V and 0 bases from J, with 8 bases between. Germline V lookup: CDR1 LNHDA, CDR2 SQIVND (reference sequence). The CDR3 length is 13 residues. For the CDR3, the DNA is TGTGCCAGCCAGACAACAACTAATGAAAAACTGTTTTTT. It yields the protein CASQTTTNEKLFF.

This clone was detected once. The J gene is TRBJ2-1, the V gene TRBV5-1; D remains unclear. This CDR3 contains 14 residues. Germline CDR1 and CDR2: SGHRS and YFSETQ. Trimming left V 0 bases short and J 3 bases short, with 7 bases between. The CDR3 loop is CASSLALIYNEQFF. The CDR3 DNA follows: TGCGCCAGCAGCTTGGCCCTTATCTACAATGAGCAGTTCTTC.

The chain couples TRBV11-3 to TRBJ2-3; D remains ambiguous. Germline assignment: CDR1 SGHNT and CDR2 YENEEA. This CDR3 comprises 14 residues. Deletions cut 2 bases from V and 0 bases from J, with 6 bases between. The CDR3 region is CASSLIGSTDTQYF. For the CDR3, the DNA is TGTGCCAGCAGCTTAATCGGTAGCACAGATACGCAGTATTTT. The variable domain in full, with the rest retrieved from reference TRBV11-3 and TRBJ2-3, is EAGVVQSPRYKIIEKKQPVAFWCNPISGHNTLYWYLQNLGQGPELLIRYENEEAVDDSQLPKDRFSAERLKGVDSTLKIQPAELGDSAVYLCASSLIGSTDTQYFGPGTRLTVL.

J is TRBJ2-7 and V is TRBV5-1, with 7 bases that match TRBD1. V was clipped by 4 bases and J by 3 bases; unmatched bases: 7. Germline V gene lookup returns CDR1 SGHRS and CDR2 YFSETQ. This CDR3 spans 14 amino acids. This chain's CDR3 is CASSARQGFYEQYF. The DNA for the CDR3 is TGCGCCAGCAGCGCCAGACAGGGATTCTACGAGCAGTACTTC.

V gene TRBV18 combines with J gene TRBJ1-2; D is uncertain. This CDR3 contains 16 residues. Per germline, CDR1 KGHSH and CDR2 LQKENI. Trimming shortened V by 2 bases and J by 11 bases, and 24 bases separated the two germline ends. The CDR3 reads CASSPSSVEATYGYTF. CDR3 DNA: TGTGCCAGCTCACCATCTTCGGTAGAGGCCACCTACGGGTACACCTTC.

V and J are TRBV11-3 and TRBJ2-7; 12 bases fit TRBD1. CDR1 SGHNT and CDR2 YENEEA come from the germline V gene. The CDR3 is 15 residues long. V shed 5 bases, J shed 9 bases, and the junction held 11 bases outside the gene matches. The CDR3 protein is CASSQPGQGASWQYF. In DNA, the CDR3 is TGTGCCAGCAGCCAGCCGGGACAGGGGGCGTCATGGCAGTACTTC.

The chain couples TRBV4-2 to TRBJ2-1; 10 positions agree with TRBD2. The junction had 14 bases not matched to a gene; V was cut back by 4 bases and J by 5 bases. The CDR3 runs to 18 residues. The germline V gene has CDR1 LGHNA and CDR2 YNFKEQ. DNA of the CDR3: TGTGCCAGCAGCCCTCTAGGGCTAGCGGGAGATTCGGACAATGAGCAGTTCTTC. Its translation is CASSPLGLAGDSDNEQFF.

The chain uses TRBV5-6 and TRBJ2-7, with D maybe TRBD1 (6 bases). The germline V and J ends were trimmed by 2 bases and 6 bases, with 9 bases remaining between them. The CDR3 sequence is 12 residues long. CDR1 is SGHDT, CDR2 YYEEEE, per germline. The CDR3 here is CASSFSRGEQYF. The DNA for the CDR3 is TGTGCCAGCAGCTTTAGCAGGGGCGAGCAGTACTTC.

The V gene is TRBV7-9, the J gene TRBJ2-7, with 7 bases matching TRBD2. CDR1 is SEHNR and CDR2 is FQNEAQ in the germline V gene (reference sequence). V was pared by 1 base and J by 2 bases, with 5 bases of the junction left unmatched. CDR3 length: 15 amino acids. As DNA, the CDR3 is TGTGCCAGCAGCTTAGAGGGCGGGGGTCCCTACGAGCAGTACTTC. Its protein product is CASSLEGGGPYEQYF.

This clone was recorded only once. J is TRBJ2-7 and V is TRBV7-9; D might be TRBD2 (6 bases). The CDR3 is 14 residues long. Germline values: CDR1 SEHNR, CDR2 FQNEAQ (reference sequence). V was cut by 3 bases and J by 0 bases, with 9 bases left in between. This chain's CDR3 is CASSFSGVSYEQYF. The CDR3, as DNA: TGTGCCAGCAGCTTTTCGGGGGTCTCCTACGAGCAGTACTTC.

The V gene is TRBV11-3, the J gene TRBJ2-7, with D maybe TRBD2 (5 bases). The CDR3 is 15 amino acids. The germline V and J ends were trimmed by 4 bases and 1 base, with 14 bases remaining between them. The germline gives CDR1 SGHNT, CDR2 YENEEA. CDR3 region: CASSSSLRGSYEQYF. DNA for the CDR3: TGTGCCAGCAGCTCCTCCCTTAGAGGGTCCTACGAGCAGTACTTC.

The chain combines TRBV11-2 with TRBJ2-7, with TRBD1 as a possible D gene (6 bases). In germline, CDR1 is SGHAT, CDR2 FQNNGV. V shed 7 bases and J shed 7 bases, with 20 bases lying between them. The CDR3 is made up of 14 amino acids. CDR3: CASTRDAGAGEQYF. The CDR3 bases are TGTGCCAGCACCCGGGACGCAGGGGCAGGGGAGCAGTACTTC.

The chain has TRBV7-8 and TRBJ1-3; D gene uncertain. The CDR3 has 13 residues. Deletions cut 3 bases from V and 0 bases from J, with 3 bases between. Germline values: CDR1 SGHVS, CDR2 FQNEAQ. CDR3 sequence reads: CASSFLSGNTIYF. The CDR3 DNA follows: TGTGCCAGCAGCTTCCTCTCTGGAAACACCATATATTTT.

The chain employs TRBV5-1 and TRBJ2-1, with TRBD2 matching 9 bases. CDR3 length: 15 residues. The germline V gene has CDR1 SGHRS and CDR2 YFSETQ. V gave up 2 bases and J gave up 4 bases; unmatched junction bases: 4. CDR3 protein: CASSLLAGDYNEQFF. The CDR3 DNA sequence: TGCGCCAGCAGCTTATTAGCGGGAGATTACAATGAGCAGTTCTTC.

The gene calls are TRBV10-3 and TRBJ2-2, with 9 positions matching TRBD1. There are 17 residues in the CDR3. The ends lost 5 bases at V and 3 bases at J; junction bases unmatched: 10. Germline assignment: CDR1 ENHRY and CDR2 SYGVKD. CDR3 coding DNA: TGTGCCATCAGTTCATTTACAGGGGGCTTAGACACCGGGGAGCTGTTTTTT. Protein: CAISSFTGGLDTGELFF.

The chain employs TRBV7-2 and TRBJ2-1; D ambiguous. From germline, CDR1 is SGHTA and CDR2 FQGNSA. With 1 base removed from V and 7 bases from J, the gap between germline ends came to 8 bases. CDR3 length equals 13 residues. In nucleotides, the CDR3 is TGTGCCAGCAGCTTAGGTAGAACAAATGAGCAGTTCTTC. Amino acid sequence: CASSLGRTNEQFF.

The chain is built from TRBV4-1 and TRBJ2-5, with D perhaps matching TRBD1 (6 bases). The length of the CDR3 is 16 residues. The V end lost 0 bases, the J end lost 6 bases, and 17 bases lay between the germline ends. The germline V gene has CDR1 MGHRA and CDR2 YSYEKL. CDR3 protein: CASSQEFRQGWKTQYF. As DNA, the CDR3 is TGCGCCAGCAGCCAAGAATTTAGGCAGGGGTGGAAGACCCAGTACTTC.

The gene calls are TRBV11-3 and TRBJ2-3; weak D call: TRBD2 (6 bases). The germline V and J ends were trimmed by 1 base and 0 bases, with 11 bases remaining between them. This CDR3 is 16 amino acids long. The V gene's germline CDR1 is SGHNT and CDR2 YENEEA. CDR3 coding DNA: TGTGCCAGCAGCTTAGGCATCCTAGCGAGCACAGATACGCAGTATTTT. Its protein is CASSLGILASTDTQYF.